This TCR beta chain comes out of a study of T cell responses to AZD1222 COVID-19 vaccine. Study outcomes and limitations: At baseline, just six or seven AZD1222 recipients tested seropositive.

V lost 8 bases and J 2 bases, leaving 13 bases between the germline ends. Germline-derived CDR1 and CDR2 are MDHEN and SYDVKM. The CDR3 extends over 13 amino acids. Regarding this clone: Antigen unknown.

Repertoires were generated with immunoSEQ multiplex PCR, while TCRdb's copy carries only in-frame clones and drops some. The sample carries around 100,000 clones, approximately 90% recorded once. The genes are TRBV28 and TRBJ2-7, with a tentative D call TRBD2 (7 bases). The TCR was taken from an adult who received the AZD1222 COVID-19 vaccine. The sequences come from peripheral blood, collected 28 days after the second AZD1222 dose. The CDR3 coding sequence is TGTGCCAGCCTGGGGGGGCACGCCTACGAGCAGTACTTC. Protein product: CASLGGHAYEQYF.